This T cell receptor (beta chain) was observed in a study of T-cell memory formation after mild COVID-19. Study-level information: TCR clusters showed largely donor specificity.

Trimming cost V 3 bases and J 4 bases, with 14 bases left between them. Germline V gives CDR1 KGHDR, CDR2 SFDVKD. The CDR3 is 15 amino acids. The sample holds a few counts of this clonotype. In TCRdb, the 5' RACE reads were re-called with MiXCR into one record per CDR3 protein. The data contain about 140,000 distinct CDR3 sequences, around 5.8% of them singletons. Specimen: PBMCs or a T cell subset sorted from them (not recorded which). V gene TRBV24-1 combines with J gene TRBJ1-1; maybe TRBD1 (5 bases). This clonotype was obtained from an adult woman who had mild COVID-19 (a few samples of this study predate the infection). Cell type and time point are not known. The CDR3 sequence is CATSDPGTPGTEAFF. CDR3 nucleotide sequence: TGTGCCACCAGTGATCCCGGGACCCCGGGCACTGAAGCTTTCTTT.